These 4 T cell receptor beta chains were all obtained from the same sample, sequenced in a study of CD4+ T cells in melanoma. The repertoire was sequenced with immunoSEQ multiplex PCR; TCRdb's copy has only in-frame clones and lacks some. The data show roughly 110,000 clones, approximately 90% seen once. Sequenced sample: peripheral blood. The receptors were sampled from a human donor with melanoma.

The chain links TRBV2 to TRBJ2-1; TRBD2 aligns across 9 bases. There are 16 residues in the CDR3. Germline V gene data show CDR1 as SNHLY and CDR2 as FYNNEI. Unmatched junction bases numbered 11, after V lost 4 bases and J lost 7 bases. The CDR3 DNA reads as TGTGCCAGCAGTGCCGTAGGTAGCGGGAGCGTTAATGAGCAGTTCTTC. Encoded protein: CASSAVGSGSVNEQFF.

V is TRBV4-3 and J is TRBJ1-1; 11 positions agree with TRBD1. The CDR3 contains 15 residues. Germline V gene lookup returns CDR1 LGHNA and CDR2 YSLEER. V lost 0 bases to trimming and J lost 7 bases; unmatched junction nucleotides: 4. This CDR3 is CASSQDRGQGVEAFF. CDR3 bases: TGCGCCAGCAGCCAAGATCGGGGACAGGGGGTTGAAGCTTTCTTT.

The chain has TRBV25-1 and TRBJ2-3, with TRBD2 matching over 9 bases. V shed 3 bases and J 6 bases; nucleotides not matched to a gene: 7. The CDR3 is made up of 15 amino acids. The germline CDR1 and CDR2 sequences are MGHDK and SYGVNS. This CDR3 is CASSDRGLAPDTQYF. The CDR3 DNA is TGTGCCAGCAGTGACCGCGGACTAGCGCCGGATACGCAGTATTTT. Full variable domain (outside the CDR3, taken from reference TRBV25-1 and TRBJ2-3): EADIYQTPRYLVIGTGKKITLECSQTMGHDKMYWYQQDPGMELHLIHYSYGVNSTEKGDLSSESTVSRIRTEHFPLTLESARPSHTSQYLCASSDRGLAPDTQYFGPGTRLTVL.

This chain's CDR3 is CASSIGEVGRGIGQPQHF. The CDR3 nucleotides are TGTGCCAGTAGTATAGGGGAAGTTGGCAGGGGAATAGGTCAGCCCCAGCATTTT. This chain uses TRBV19 with TRBJ1-5, with D tentatively TRBD1 (6 bases). This CDR3 is 18 amino acids long. Germline loops: CDR1 LNHDA, CDR2 SQIVND (reference sequence). V was trimmed by 1 base and J by 6 bases, leaving 22 bases between them.